The next 15 T cell receptor beta chains were all read from a single sample in a study of cytomegalovirus exposure and HLA in healthy donors. The PCR employed 60 Vbeta primers together with 13 Jbeta primers. TCRdb's table, derived via immunoSEQ multiplex PCR, lists solely in-frame clones and lacks some. The sample has some 130,000 clones; 80% are singletons. Sequenced material: PBMCs. Receptors were obtained from a middle-aged woman in good health and CMV-seronegative.

This chain uses TRBV27 with TRBJ1-2; 11 bases are a match to TRBD1. The V gene's germline CDR1 is MNHEY and CDR2 SMNVEV (reference sequence). After removal of 0 bases from V and 8 bases from J, the junction contained 17 bases not matched to a gene. The CDR3 length is 19 residues. The CDR3 DNA follows: TGTGCCAGCAGTTTATCGAATAAATGGGGGACAGGGGGTTTCTCGGGCTACACCTTC. This codes for CASSLSNKWGTGGFSGYTF.

In this sample, this clone turned up once. The chain recombines TRBV11-2 with TRBJ2-7, with 12 nucleotides matching TRBD2. The V and J ends lost 4 bases and 0 bases, in that order; junction bases with no gene match: 1. The CDR3 covers 15 residues. Germline V gene sequence: CDR1 SGHAT, CDR2 FQNNGV. The CDR3 loop reads CASSWGLAGSYEQYF. The CDR3 DNA sequence: TGTGCCAGCAGCTGGGGACTAGCGGGCTCCTACGAGCAGTACTTC.

Notes on this clone: The junction and the germline gene differ at one end; a read error may be behind it. This chain joins TRBV5-1 and TRBJ2-2; TRBD1 aligns across 11 bases. CDR3 length equals 16 residues. Germline V gene data show CDR1 as SGHRS and CDR2 as YFSETQ. CDR3 loop: CARSLRDRGYTGELFF. The CDR3 DNA reads TGCGCCCGCAGCTTGAGGGACAGGGGGTACACCGGGGAGCTGTTTTTT.

The chain uses TRBV19 and TRBJ2-2; 13 positions agree with TRBD2. Germline CDR1 reads LNHDA; CDR2 reads SQIVND (reference sequence). The CDR3 has 18 amino acids. V dropped 4 bases and J dropped 3; count of bases not matched to a gene: 8. CDR3 residues: CASSKTSGGRVYTGELFF. The CDR3 bases are TGTGCCAGTAGTAAGACTAGCGGGGGGCGTGTTTACACCGGGGAGCTGTTTTTT.

In its sample, this clone ranks as medium-sized. The chain recombines TRBV7-9 with TRBJ1-1, with TRBD1 identical over 8 bases. The CDR3 covers 13 residues. In germline, CDR1 is SEHNR, CDR2 FQNEAQ (reference sequence). CDR3 nucleotide sequence: TGTGTAACTAGGACAGGGCGGGGCACTGAAGCTTTCTTT. Translated, it gives CVTRTGRGTEAFF.

V and J are TRBV19 and TRBJ1-5, with TRBD1 matching over 9 bases. The germline CDR1 and CDR2 sequences are LNHDA and SQIVND (reference sequence). With 3 bases clipped from V and 4 bases from J, the junction kept 4 bases outside the gene matches. The CDR3 has 15 residues. Written as DNA, the CDR3 is TGTGCCAGTAGTATGAAGGGACAGGGAAATCAGCCCCAGCATTTT. Translating gives CASSMKGQGNQPQHF. Together with reference TRBV19 and TRBJ1-5, the CDR3 gives the full variable domain: DGGITQSPKYLFRKEGQNVTLSCEQNLNHDAMYWYRQDPGQGLRLIYYSQIVNDFQKGDIAEGYSVSREKKESFPLTVTSAQKNPTAFYLCASSMKGQGNQPQHFGDGTRLSIL.

The gene calls are TRBV9 and TRBJ2-1; TRBD2 matches at 13 bases. Trimming removed 0 bases from V and 5 bases from J; junction bases left unmatched: 8. The CDR3 totals 18 residues. Germline V gives CDR1 SGDLS, CDR2 YYNGEE. This chain's CDR3 is CASSVDGRLAGGDNEQFF. The DNA of the CDR3 is TGTGCCAGCAGCGTAGATGGGAGACTAGCGGGAGGAGACAATGAGCAGTTCTTC.

The chain carries TRBV4-1 and TRBJ1-5; the D gene is possibly TRBD1 (5 bases). The CDR3 loop spans 14 amino acids. Trimming removed 4 bases at V and 5 bases at J, with 12 bases between. Per the germline V gene, CDR1 is MGHRA and CDR2 is YSYEKL. CDR3 DNA: TGCGCCAGCAGCCCCCCGGGGGAGGATCAGCCCCAGCATTTT. This sequence encodes CASSPPGEDQPQHF.

The rearrangement links TRBV9 to TRBJ1-1; D is possibly TRBD1 (6 bases). Germline V CDR1 and CDR2: SGDLS, YYNGEE. This CDR3 has 14 residues. Between the trimmed V and J ends, which lost 3 bases and 2 bases, there was a span of 11 bases. As DNA, the CDR3 is TGTGCCAGCAGCGCCGGGACAAGAAACACTGAAGCTTTCTTT. Translated: CASSAGTRNTEAFF.

The chain employs TRBV29-1 and TRBJ1-2; possibly TRBD1 for D (6 bases). The V gene's germline CDR1 is SQVTM and CDR2 ANQGSEA. V dropped 0 bases and J dropped 4 bases, with 12 bases sitting between them. There are 14 residues in the CDR3. The CDR3 loop is CSVEDRGGPYGYTF. The CDR3 DNA reads as TGCAGCGTTGAAGATCGCGGGGGGCCCTATGGCTACACCTTC.

The rearrangement links TRBV5-4 to TRBJ1-1, with a tentative D call TRBD1 (6 bases). CDR1 and CDR2 (germline): SGHNT, YYREEE (reference sequence). CDR3 length: 14 residues. With 4 bases removed from V and 3 bases from J, the gap between germline ends came to 13 bases. CDR3 loop: CASSPNRDHTEAFF. For the CDR3, the DNA is TGTGCCAGCAGCCCCAACAGGGACCACACTGAAGCTTTCTTT.

This sequence joins TRBV27 and TRBJ1-2, with a tentative D call TRBD1 (5 bases). Germline assignment: CDR1 MNHEY and CDR2 SMNVEV (reference sequence). The CDR3 consists of 11 residues. Deletions cut 5 bases from V and 5 bases from J, with 6 bases between. CDR3: CASSPGYGYTF. The CDR3 DNA reads TGTGCCAGCAGTCCAGGGTATGGCTACACCTTC.

This chain uses TRBV7-9 with TRBJ1-1; 9 nucleotides agree with TRBD1. Germline V gives CDR1 SEHNR, CDR2 FQNEAQ (reference sequence). The V segment lost 6 bases and the J segment 4 bases; nucleotides outside the gene matches: 3. The CDR3 runs 13 residues. CDR3 sequence reads: CASRLTGGTEAFF. CDR3 sequence (DNA): TGTGCCAGCAGGTTGACAGGGGGCACTGAAGCTTTCTTT.

This rearrangement joins TRBV14 to TRBJ2-2, with 9 bases that match TRBD1. Trimming cost V 5 bases and J 4 bases; bases outside gene matches: 2. The CDR3 totals 14 residues. The germline V gene encodes CDR1 SGHDN and CDR2 FVKESK. The CDR3 nucleotides are TGTGCCAGCAGCGCGACAGGGGGCACCGGGGAGCTGTTTTTT. Its translation is CASSATGGTGELFF. The complete variable domain, with remaining parts taken from reference TRBV14 and TRBJ2-2, reads EAGVTQFPSHSVIEKGQTVTLRCDPISGHDNLYWYRRVMGKEIKFLLHFVKESKQDESGMPNNRFLAERTGGTYSTLKVQPAELEDSGVYFCASSATGGTGELFFGEGSRLTVL.

Only a few counts were recorded for this clone. This chain connects TRBV5-6 to TRBJ1-1; D ambiguous. V lost 6 bases and J 6 bases, leaving 15 bases between the germline ends. The CDR3 has 13 amino acids. Germline CDR1 reads SGHDT; CDR2 reads YYEEEE. The CDR3 region has the DNA TGTGCCAGCAAACCGGTGCGGGCGGCTGAAGCTTTCTTT. It codes for CASKPVRAAEAFF.